This TCR beta chain was captured by sequencing in a study of blood T cell repertoires in COVID-19. Study as a whole: Nucleic acid was either cDNA or gDNA, and it came from T cells, B-cell-depleted T cells, or PBMCs.

Under the authors' procedure: Amplification with reference gene primers provided the estimates of nucleated cell counts. The repertoire was sequenced with immunoSEQ multiplex PCR; TCRdb's copy has only in-frame clones and lacks some. The V and J calls and clone size are taken from that table; D and trimming were inferred from the DNA. The table lists hundreds of thousands of clones, about four fifths of them singletons. This CDR3 is 15 amino acids long. V shed 4 bases and J 8 bases; nucleotides not matched to a gene: 9. Germline loops: CDR1 SGHDT, CDR2 YYEEEE. Sequencing was carried out using peripheral blood. The origin of this receptor is a woman in her 40s with active or convalescent COVID-19. This sequence joins TRBV5-6 and TRBJ2-1, with TRBD1 matching 10 bases. The CDR3 DNA reads TGTGCCAGCAGCGACCCGGGACAGGGGTATCATGAGCAGTTCTTC. Amino acid sequence: CASSDPGQGYHEQFF.